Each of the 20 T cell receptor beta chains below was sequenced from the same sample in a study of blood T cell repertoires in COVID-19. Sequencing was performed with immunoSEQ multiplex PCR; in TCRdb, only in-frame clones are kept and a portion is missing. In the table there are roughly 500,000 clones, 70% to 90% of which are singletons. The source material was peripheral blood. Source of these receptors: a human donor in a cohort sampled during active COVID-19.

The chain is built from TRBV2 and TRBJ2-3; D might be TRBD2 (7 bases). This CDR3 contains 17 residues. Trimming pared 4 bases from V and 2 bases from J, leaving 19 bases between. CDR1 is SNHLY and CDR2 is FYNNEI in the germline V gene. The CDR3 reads CASSVPWGGGPTDTQYF. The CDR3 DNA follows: TGTGCCAGCAGTGTACCCTGGGGAGGGGGGCCCACAGATACGCAGTATTTT.

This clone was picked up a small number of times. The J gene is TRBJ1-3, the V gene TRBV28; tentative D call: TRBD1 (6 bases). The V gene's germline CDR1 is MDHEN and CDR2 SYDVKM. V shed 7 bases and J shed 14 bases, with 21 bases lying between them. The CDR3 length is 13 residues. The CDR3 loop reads CASKFRDRQDLYF. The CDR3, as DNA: TGTGCCAGCAAATTCAGAGACAGGCAGGATTTATATTTT.

The CDR3 spells CASSLEGVAEGAFF. The CDR3 coding sequence is TGCGCCAGCAGCTTGGAAGGGGTGGCGGAGGGAGCTTTCTTT. The rearrangement joins TRBV5-1 to TRBJ1-1; a possible D gene is TRBD1 (5 bases). CDR3 length: 14 residues. The V end lost 0 bases, the J end lost 10 bases, and 16 bases lay between the germline ends. Germline V lookup: CDR1 SGHRS, CDR2 YFSETQ.

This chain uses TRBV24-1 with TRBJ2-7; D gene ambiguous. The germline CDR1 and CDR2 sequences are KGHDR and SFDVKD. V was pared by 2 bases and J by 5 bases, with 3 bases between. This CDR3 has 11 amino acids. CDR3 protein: CATSDSNEQYF. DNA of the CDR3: TGTGCCACCAGTGATTCAAACGAGCAGTACTTC.

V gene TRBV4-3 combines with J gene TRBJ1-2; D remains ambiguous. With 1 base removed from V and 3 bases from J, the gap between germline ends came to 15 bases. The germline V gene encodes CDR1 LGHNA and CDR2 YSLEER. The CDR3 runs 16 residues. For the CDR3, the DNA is TGCGCCAGCAGCCAAGGGCCGCCAGGCACTTACTATGGCTACACCTTC. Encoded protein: CASSQGPPGTYYGYTF.

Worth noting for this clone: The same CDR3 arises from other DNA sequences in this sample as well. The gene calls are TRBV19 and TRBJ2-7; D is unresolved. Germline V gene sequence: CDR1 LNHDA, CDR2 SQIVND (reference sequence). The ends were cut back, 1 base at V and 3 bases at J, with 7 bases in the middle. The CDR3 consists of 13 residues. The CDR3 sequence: CASSIVLSYEQYF. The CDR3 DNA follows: TGTGCCAGTAGTATAGTTCTGAGCTACGAGCAGTACTTC.

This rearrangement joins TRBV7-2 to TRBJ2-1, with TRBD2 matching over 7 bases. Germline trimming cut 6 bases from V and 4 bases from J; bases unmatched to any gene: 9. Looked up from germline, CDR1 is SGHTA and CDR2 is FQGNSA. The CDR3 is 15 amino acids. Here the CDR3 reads CASRSGTRRYNEQFF. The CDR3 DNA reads TGTGCCAGCAGGAGCGGGACTCGGAGATACAATGAGCAGTTCTTC.

The CDR3 spells CASSYSRENYGYTF. The DNA of the CDR3 is TGTGCCAGCAGTTACTCCCGGGAGAACTATGGCTACACCTTC. V and J are TRBV6-5 and TRBJ1-2, with unresolved D. Germline CDR1 is MNHEY and CDR2 is SVGAGI. Trimming removed 0 bases from V and 2 bases from J, with 7 bases in between. The CDR3 spans 14 residues.

The CDR3 DNA reads TGTGCCAGCAGCCAGCTGGAGGGACAGGGAGGTTCAGGCACTGAAGCTTTCTTT. This translates into CASSQLEGQGGSGTEAFF. The chain recombines TRBV7-9 with TRBJ1-1; 9 bases map to TRBD1. J gave up 4 bases and V 5 bases, and 17 bases lay outside the gene matches. The CDR3 length is 18 residues. Germline loops: CDR1 SEHNR, CDR2 FQNEAQ (reference sequence).

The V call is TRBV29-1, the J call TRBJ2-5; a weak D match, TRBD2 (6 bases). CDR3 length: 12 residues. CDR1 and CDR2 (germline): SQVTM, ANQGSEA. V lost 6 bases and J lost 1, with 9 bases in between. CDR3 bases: TGCAGCGTCCAGACTAGCCAAGAGACCCAGTACTTC. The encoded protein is CSVQTSQETQYF. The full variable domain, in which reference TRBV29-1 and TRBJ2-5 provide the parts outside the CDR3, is SAVISQKPSRDICQRGTSLTIQCQVDSQVTMMFWYRQQPGQSLTLIATANQGSEATYESGFVIDKFPISRPNLTFSTLTVSNMSPEDSSIYLCSVQTSQETQYFGPGTRLLVL.

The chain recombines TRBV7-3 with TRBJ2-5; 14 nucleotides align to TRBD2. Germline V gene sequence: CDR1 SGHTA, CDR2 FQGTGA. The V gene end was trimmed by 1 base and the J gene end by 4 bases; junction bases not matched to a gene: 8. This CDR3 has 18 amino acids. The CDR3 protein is CASSLSPRLAGGGETQYF. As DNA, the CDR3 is TGTGCCAGCAGCTTAAGCCCCAGACTAGCGGGAGGGGGAGAGACCCAGTACTTC.

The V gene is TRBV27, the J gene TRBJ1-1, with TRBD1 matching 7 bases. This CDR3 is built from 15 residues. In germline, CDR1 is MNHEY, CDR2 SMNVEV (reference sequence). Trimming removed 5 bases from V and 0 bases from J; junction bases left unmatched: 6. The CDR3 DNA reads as TGTGCCAGCAGTCGACAGGGACATTTGAACACTGAAGCTTTCTTT. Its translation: CASSRQGHLNTEAFF.

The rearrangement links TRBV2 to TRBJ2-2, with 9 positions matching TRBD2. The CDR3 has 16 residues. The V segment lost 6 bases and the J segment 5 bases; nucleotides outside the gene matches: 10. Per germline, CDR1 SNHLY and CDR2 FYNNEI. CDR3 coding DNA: TGTGCCAGCAGGGATTTAGCGGGAGCTAGTACCGGGGAGCTGTTTTTT. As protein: CASRDLAGASTGELFF.

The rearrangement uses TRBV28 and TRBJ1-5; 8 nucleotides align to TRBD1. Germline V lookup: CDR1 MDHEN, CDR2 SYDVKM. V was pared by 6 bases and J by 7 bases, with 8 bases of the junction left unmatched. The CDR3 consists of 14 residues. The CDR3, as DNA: TGTGCCAGCAGCCACAGGGGGAGAAGGCAGCCCCAGCATTTT. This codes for CASSHRGRRQPQHF. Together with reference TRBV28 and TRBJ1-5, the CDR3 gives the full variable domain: DVKVTQSSRYLVKRTGEKVFLECVQDMDHENMFWYRQDPGLGLRLIYFSYDVKMKEKGDIPEGYSVSREKKERFSLILESASTNQTSMYLCASSHRGRRQPQHFGDGTRLSIL.

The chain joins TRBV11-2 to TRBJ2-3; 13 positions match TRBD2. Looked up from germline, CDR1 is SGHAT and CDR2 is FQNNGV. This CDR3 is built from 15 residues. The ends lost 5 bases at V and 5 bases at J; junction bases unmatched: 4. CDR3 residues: CASSPGLAGEDTQYF. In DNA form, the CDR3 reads TGTGCCAGCAGCCCCGGACTAGCGGGAGAAGATACGCAGTATTTT.

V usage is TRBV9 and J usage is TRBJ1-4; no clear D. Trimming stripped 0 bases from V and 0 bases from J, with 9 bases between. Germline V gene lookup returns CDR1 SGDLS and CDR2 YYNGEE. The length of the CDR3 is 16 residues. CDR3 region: CASSVGAAATNEKLFF. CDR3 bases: TGTGCCAGCAGCGTAGGGGCAGCAGCAACTAATGAAAAACTGTTTTTT.

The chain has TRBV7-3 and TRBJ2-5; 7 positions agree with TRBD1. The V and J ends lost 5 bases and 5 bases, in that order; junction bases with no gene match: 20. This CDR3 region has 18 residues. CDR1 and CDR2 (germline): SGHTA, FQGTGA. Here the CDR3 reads CASSRRQGWEPSGETQYF. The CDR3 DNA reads TGTGCCAGCAGCCGAAGACAGGGATGGGAACCCTCCGGGGAGACCCAGTACTTC.

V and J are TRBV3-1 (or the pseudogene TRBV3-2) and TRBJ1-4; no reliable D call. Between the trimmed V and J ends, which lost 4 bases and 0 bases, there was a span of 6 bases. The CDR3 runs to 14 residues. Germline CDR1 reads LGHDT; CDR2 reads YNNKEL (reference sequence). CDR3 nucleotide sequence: TGTGCCAGCAGCCTCTCTGCAACTAATGAAAAACTGTTTTTT. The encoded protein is CASSLSATNEKLFF.

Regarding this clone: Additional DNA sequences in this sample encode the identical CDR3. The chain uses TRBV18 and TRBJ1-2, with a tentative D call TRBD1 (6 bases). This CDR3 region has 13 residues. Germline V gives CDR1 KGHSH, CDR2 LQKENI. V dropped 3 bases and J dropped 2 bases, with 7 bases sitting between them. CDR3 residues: CASSPDRNYGYTF. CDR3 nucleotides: TGTGCCAGCTCACCCGACAGGAACTATGGCTACACCTTC. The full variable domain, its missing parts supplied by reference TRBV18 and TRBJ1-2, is NAGVMQNPRHLVRRRGQEARLRCSPMKGHSHVYWYRQLPEEGLKFMVYLQKENIIDESGMPKERFSAEFPKEGPSILRIQQVVRGDSAAYFCASSPDRNYGYTFGSGTRLTVV.

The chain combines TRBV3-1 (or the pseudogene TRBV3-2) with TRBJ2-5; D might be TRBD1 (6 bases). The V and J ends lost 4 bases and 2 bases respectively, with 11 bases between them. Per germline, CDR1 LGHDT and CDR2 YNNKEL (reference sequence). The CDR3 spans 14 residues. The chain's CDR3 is CASSLRTEQETQYF. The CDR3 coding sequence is TGTGCCAGCAGCCTTAGGACAGAGCAAGAGACCCAGTACTTC.